The 27 T cell receptor beta chains given below trace back to one sample, sequenced in a study of T cells in Graves' hyperthyroidism and ophthalmopathy. RNA transcripts gave rise to amplified TCR beta CDR3 regions. HTBI primers were used for first-round RT-PCR of the TCR CDR3. TCRdb processed the multiplex PCR reads anew with MiXCR; each CDR3 protein has one entry. The sample lists 350,000 to 450,000 distinct CDR3 sequences, roughly 13% occurring once. The sequenced material came from blood. The receptor source for this set is a woman aged 55 to 70 with Graves' hyperthyroidism.

In its sample, this clonotype was seen a few times. The chain combines TRBV7-9 with TRBJ2-6, with TRBD1 as a possible D gene (6 bases). In germline, CDR1 is SEHNR, CDR2 FQNEAQ (reference sequence). Trimming took 8 bases from V and 0 from J, leaving 11 bases between them. The CDR3 is 15 residues long. CDR3 amino acids: CASAWGHSGANVLTF. DNA for the CDR3: TGTGCCAGCGCGTGGGGACACTCTGGGGCCAACGTCCTGACTTTC.

There are many counts of this clonotype. The V call is TRBV28, the J call TRBJ2-2; 9 bases align to TRBD1. The CDR3 covers 17 residues. J lost 3 bases, V lost 5 bases, and 10 bases had no gene match. CDR1 is MDHEN, CDR2 SYDVKM, per germline. The CDR3 spells CASSPRLWTGDTGELFF. Written as DNA, the CDR3 is TGTGCCAGCAGTCCCCGGCTTTGGACAGGGGACACCGGGGAGCTGTTTTTT.

The CDR3, as DNA: TGTGCCAGCAGCCAAGCAGGGGTCGGAGGCTACACCTTC. Its protein product is CASSQAGVGGYTF. The rearrangement uses TRBV3-1 and TRBJ1-2; possible D gene TRBD1, 6 bases. The CDR3 runs to 13 residues. V lost 1 base and J 8 bases, leaving 11 bases between the germline ends. Germline CDR1 reads LGHDT; CDR2 reads YNNKEL (reference sequence).

This clonotype was found many times. The CDR3 DNA sequence: TGCAGTGCTAGAGATCCCTGGGAGGGCCAAGAGACCCAGTACTTC. Translation: CSARDPWEGQETQYF. The rearrangement joins TRBV20-1 to TRBJ2-5; 7 bases are shared with TRBD2. The germline V gene encodes CDR1 DFQATT and CDR2 SNEGSKA (reference sequence). There are 15 residues in the CDR3. Germline trimming cut 0 bases from V and 1 base from J; bases unmatched to any gene: 5.

This clonotype was seen ten or more times. This chain links TRBV20-1 with TRBJ2-1; 7 bases are a match to TRBD1. Germline V gene sequence: CDR1 DFQATT, CDR2 SNEGSKA (reference sequence). The CDR3 extends over 14 amino acids. J was trimmed by 0 bases and V by 6 bases; bases with no gene match: 5. The CDR3 here is CSAIQGSSYNEQFF. DNA of the CDR3: TGCAGTGCAATACAGGGGTCCTCCTACAATGAGCAGTTCTTC.

The rearrangement links TRBV18 to TRBJ2-1; 7 positions agree with TRBD1. The CDR3 is 13 residues long. The germline gives CDR1 KGHSH, CDR2 LQKENI. V gave up 2 bases and J gave up 8 bases; unmatched junction bases: 3. The CDR3 spells CASSPVTGDEQFF. The CDR3 DNA is TGTGCCAGCTCACCAGTTACAGGGGATGAGCAGTTCTTC.

The rearrangement links TRBV30 to TRBJ1-4, with D perhaps TRBD1 (5 bases). V was trimmed by 7 bases and J by 8 bases, leaving 14 bases between them. Germline CDR1 GTSNPN, CDR2 SVGIG (reference sequence). CDR3 length equals 12 residues. The CDR3 region has the DNA TGTGCCTCCTTGCAGGGACGAGAAAAACTGTTTTTT. Translated, it gives CASLQGREKLFF.

This clonotype has ten or more counts. The V call is TRBV27, the J call TRBJ1-5; D not resolved. Looked up from germline, CDR1 is MNHEY and CDR2 is SMNVEV (reference sequence). V was clipped by 5 bases and J by 3 bases, with 14 bases between them. CDR3 length equals 15 residues. CDR3 coding DNA: TGTGCCAGCAGTCCCGGGCCCCTACCCAATCAGCCCCAGCATTTT. Translated: CASSPGPLPNQPQHF.

This clonotype was seen repeatedly, ten times or more. This chain links TRBV5-1 with TRBJ2-7; D is ambiguous. V was clipped by 5 bases and J by 3 bases, with 9 bases between them. The CDR3 has 12 residues. Germline V gene lookup returns CDR1 SGHRS and CDR2 YFSETQ. The CDR3 DNA is TGCGCCAGCAGTCAAGGGTACTACGAGCAGTACTTC. Its protein is CASSQGYYEQYF.

The genes are TRBV10-3 and TRBJ2-1, with no clear D. V lost 1 base and J lost 7, with 17 bases in between. There are 16 residues in the CDR3. Germline V gene lookup returns CDR1 ENHRY and CDR2 SYGVKD. The CDR3 sequence: CAISELVAGAWNEQFF. The CDR3 region has the DNA TGTGCCATCAGTGAGTTGGTAGCAGGTGCATGGAATGAGCAGTTCTTC.

This clonotype was observed at least ten times. V and J are TRBV28 and TRBJ2-1, with a tentative D call TRBD1 (6 bases). V shed 4 bases and J shed 8 bases, with 21 bases lying between them. Looked up from germline, CDR1 is MDHEN and CDR2 is SYDVKM. The CDR3 has 16 residues. The CDR3 nucleotides are TGTGCCAGCAGTTCACCCGGGACACATCTTTTGGATGAGCAGTTCTTC. It yields the protein CASSSPGTHLLDEQFF. The variable domain in full, completed from reference TRBV28 and TRBJ2-1, reads DVKVTQSSRYLVKRTGEKVFLECVQDMDHENMFWYRQDPGLGLRLIYFSYDVKMKEKGDIPEGYSVSREKKERFSLILESASTNQTSMYLCASSSPGTHLLDEQFFGPGTRLTVL.

The chain couples TRBV9 to TRBJ2-3, with no clear D. V gave up 0 bases and J gave up 5 bases, with 10 bases separating them. Germline CDR1 and CDR2: SGDLS and YYNGEE. This CDR3 has 14 residues. The CDR3, as DNA: TGTGCCAGCAGCGTAGAAGGGCGAGGAGATACGCAGTATTTT. Its translation: CASSVEGRGDTQYF.

This clonotype came up many times. This sequence joins TRBV6-2 or TRBV6-3 and TRBJ2-1; D is unclear. CDR1 and CDR2 from the germline V gene are MNHEY and SVGEGT. This CDR3 is built from 15 residues. Trimming took off 2 bases at V and 4 bases at J, with 12 bases between the two ends. The CDR3 nucleotides are TGTGCCAGCAGTTACAGCCGGATCCGATACAATGAGCAGTTCTTC. The encoded protein is CASSYSRIRYNEQFF.

The gene calls are TRBV5-1 and TRBJ1-4; no clear D gene. The CDR3 sequence is 14 residues long. V lost 3 bases and J 5 bases, leaving 11 bases between the germline ends. Germline V gene lookup returns CDR1 SGHRS and CDR2 YFSETQ. The CDR3 sequence: CASSSGRENEKLFF. The CDR3 region has the DNA TGCGCCAGCAGCTCTGGCAGAGAAAATGAAAAACTGTTTTTT.

This clonotype was counted many times. This rearrangement joins TRBV4-1 to TRBJ2-7; D gene ambiguous. CDR1 MGHRA and CDR2 YSYEKL come from the germline V gene. The length of the CDR3 is 15 residues. Trimming took 0 bases from V and 6 from J, leaving 15 bases between them. DNA of the CDR3: TGCGCCAGCAGCCAAGATCGTTTCGCTGCCGGCGAGCAGTACTTC. This codes for CASSQDRFAAGEQYF.

This clonotype turned up a few times. The V and J genes are TRBV30 and TRBJ1-1, with D possibly TRBD1 on 5 matching bases. Trimming removed 5 bases at V and 5 bases at J, with 12 bases between. CDR1 is GTSNPN and CDR2 is SVGIG in the germline V gene (reference sequence). This CDR3 region has 12 residues. The chain's CDR3 is CAWSRDGTEAFF. The CDR3 DNA reads TGTGCCTGGTCCCGGGACGGGACTGAAGCTTTCTTT.

This clonotype was counted many times. The chain joins TRBV5-1 to TRBJ1-4; 9 nucleotides match TRBD1. The CDR3 consists of 15 residues. In germline, CDR1 is SGHRS, CDR2 YFSETQ. The junction had 5 bases not matched to a gene; V was cut back by 0 bases and J by 8 bases. The CDR3 sequence: CASSLGGQGPEKLFF. CDR3 nucleotides: TGCGCCAGCAGCTTGGGGGGACAGGGTCCCGAAAAACTGTTTTTT.

The chain uses TRBV2 and TRBJ2-5; 11 bases agree with TRBD2. V gave up 5 bases and J gave up 0 bases; unmatched junction bases: 8. Germline V gives CDR1 SNHLY, CDR2 FYNNEI. The CDR3 sequence is 17 residues long. CDR3 bases: TGTGCCAGCAGTCTGGCTAGCGGGAGGATGTACCAAGAGACCCAGTACTTC. Translating gives CASSLASGRMYQETQYF.

This clonotype occurred many times. The chain carries TRBV28 and TRBJ1-1; D is uncertain. This CDR3 contains 12 residues. CDR1 and CDR2 from the germline V gene are MDHEN and SYDVKM. V was pared by 6 bases and J by 1 base, with 6 bases between. CDR3 coding DNA: TGTGCCAGCAGGTGGGGGAACACTGAAGCTTTCTTT. It yields the protein CASRWGNTEAFF.

This clonotype was picked up many times. The chain links TRBV6-1 to TRBJ2-5, with TRBD2 identical over 10 bases. With V trimmed by 6 bases and J by 4 bases, 5 bases remained unmatched. This CDR3 is built from 14 residues. Per the germline V gene, CDR1 is MNHNS and CDR2 is SASEGT. In DNA, the CDR3 is TGTGCCAGCAGACCTAGCGGGAGAAGAGAGACCCAGTACTTC. It encodes CASRPSGRRETQYF.

This clonotype was picked up many times. The gene calls are TRBV5-8 and TRBJ2-7; 9 bases match TRBD2. The junction had 11 bases not matched to a gene; V was cut back by 3 bases and J by 1 base. This CDR3 is built from 17 residues. The germline V gene encodes CDR1 SGHTS and CDR2 YDEGEE. The CDR3 bases are TGTGCCAGCAGCTCCCCAATAGCGGGAGCCTCGTCCTACGAGCAGTACTTC. It encodes CASSSPIAGASSYEQYF.

This clonotype turned up a few times. V and J are TRBV19 and TRBJ2-7; 7 bases are a match to TRBD1. After removal of 5 bases from V and 2 bases from J, the junction contained 9 bases not matched to a gene. The CDR3 sequence is 15 residues long. Germline assignment: CDR1 LNHDA and CDR2 SQIVND (reference sequence). CDR3 in DNA: TGTGCCAGTAGTGCCCGACAGGGTTACACCTACGAGCAGTACTTC. This translates into CASSARQGYTYEQYF.

This chain joins TRBV6-1 and TRBJ2-7; TRBD1 matches at 7 bases. Trimming at V came to 3 bases and at J to 3 bases, leaving 5 bases not matched to a gene. Germline lookup yields CDR1 MNHNS and CDR2 SASEGT. The CDR3 is 14 amino acids. CDR3 coding DNA: TGTGCCAGCAGTGATCCGGGACAGCACTACGAGCAGTACTTC. Translation: CASSDPGQHYEQYF.

This clonotype has just a few counts. The rearrangement joins TRBV19 to TRBJ1-3; 9 bases line up with TRBD1. J was trimmed by 4 bases and V by 4 bases; bases with no gene match: 8. In germline, CDR1 is LNHDA, CDR2 SQIVND (reference sequence). The CDR3 has 16 amino acids. The CDR3 loop reads CASSRTGQGYGNTIYF. CDR3 nucleotides: TGTGCCAGTAGTAGAACGGGACAGGGTTACGGAAACACCATATATTTT.

This clonotype showed up many times. The rearrangement uses TRBV11-3 and TRBJ1-2; D remains unclear. This CDR3 region has 13 residues. The ends were cut back, 5 bases at V and 8 bases at J, with 15 bases in the middle. CDR1 and CDR2 (germline): SGHNT, YENEEA. CDR3 protein: CASSPRSPGGYTF. DNA for the CDR3: TGTGCCAGCAGCCCGAGGAGCCCTGGCGGCTACACCTTC.

This clonotype has a count of ten or more. The gene calls are TRBV5-1 and TRBJ2-1, with 10 bases identical to TRBD2. Losses at the gene ends were 2 bases for V and 6 bases for J; bases not matched to a gene: 5. This CDR3 comprises 15 residues. From germline, CDR1 is SGHRS and CDR2 YFSETQ. The CDR3 nucleotides read TGCGCCAGCAGCTTCGAACTAGCGGGATTCAATGAGCAGTTCTTC. It translates to CASSFELAGFNEQFF.

This clonotype was detected a few times. Germline and junction disagree at one end, which may indicate a read error. The chain has TRBV7-3 and TRBJ2-1, with D tentatively TRBD2 (5 bases). Germline-derived CDR1 and CDR2 are SGHTA and FQGTGA. The CDR3 has 17 residues. The CDR3 DNA is TGTGCCAGCAGCTCCACTCCCTCTAGCAACTCCTACAGTGAGCAGTTCTTC. This codes for CASSSTPSSNSYSEQFF. Combining the CDR3 with reference TRBV7-3 and TRBJ2-1 gives the whole variable domain GAGVSQTPSNKVTEKGKYVELRCDPISGHTALYWYRQSLGQGPEFLIYFQGTGAADDSGLPNDRFFAVRPEGSVSTLKIQRTERGDSAVYLCASSSTPSSNSYSEQFFGPGTRLTVL.